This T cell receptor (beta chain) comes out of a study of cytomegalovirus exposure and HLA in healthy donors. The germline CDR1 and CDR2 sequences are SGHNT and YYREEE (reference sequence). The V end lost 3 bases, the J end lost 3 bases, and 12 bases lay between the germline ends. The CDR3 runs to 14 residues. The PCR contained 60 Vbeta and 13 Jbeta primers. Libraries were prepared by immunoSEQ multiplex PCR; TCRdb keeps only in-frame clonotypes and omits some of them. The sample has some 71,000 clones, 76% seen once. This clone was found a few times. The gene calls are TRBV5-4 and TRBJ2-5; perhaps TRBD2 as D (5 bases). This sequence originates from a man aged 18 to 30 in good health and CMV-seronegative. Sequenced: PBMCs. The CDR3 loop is CASSWTQFKETQYF. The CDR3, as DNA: TGTGCCAGCAGCTGGACTCAGTTTAAAGAGACCCAGTACTTC.